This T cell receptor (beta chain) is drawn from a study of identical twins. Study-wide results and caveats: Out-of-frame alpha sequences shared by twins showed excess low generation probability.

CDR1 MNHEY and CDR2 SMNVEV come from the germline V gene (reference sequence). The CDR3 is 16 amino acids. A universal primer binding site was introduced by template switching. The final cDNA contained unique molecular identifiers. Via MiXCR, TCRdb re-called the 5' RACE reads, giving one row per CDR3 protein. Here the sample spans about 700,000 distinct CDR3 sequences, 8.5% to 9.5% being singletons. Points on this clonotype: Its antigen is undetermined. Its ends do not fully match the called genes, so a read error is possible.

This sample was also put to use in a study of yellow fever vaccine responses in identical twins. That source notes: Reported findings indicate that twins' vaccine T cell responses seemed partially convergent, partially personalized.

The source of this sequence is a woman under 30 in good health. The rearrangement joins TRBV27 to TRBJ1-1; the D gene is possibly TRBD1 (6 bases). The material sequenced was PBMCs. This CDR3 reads CASSLGQGGMNAEAFF. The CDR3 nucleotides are TGTGCCAGCAGTTTGGGACAAGGTGGGATGAACGCTGAAGCTTTCTTT.